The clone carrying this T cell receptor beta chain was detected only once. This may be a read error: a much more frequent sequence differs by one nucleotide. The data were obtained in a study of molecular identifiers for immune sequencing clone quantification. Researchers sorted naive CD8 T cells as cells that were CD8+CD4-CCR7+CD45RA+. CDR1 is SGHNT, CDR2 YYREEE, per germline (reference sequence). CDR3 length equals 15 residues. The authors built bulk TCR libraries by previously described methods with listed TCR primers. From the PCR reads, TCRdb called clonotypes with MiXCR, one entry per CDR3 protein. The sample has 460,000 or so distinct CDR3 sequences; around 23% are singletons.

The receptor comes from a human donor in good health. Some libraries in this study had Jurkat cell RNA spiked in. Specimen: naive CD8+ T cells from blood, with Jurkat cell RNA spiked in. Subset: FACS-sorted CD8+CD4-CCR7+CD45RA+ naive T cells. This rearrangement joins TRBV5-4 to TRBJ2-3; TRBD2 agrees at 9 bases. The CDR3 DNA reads TGTGCCAACAGCCAATTAGCGGGAGATACAGATACGCAGTATTTT. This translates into CANSQLAGDTDTQYF.